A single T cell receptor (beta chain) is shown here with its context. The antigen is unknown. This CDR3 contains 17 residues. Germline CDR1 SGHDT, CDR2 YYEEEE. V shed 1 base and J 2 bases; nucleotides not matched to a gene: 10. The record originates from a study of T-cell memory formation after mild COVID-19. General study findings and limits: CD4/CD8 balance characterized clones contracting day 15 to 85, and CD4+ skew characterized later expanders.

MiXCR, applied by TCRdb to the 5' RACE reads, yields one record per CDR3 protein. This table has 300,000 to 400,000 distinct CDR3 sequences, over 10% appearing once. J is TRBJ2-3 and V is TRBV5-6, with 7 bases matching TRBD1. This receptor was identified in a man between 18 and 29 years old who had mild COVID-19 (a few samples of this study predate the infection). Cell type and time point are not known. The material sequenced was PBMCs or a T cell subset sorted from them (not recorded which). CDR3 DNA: TGTGCCAGCAGCTTGAGGGGGCCGTGGGGGCCCACAGATACGCAGTATTTT. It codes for CASSLRGPWGPTDTQYF.